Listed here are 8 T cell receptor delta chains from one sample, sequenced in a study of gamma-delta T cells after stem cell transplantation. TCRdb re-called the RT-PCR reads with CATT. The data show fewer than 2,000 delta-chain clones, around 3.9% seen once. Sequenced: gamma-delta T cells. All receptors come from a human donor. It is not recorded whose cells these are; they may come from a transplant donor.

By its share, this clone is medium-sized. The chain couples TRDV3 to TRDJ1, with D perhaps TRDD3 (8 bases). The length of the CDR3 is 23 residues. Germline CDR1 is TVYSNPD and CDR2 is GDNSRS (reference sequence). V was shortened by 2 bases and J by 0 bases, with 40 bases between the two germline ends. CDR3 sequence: CAFHTFLPAILGIPPTNTDKLIF. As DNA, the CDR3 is TGTGCCTTTCACACCTTCCTCCCAGCGATTCTGGGGATACCACCCACGAACACCGATAAACTCATCTTT.

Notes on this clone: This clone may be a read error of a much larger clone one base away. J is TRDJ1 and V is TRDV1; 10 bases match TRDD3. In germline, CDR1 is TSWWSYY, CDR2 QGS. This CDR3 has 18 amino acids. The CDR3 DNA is TGTGCTCCTGGGGGAACCTACAGTACTGGGGGATACACCGATAAACTCATCTTT. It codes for CAPGGTYSTGGYTDKLIF.

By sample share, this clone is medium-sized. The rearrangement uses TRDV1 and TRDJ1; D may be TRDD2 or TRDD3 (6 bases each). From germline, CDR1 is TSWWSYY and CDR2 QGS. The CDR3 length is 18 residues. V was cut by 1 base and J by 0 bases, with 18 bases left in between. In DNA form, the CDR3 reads TGTGCTCTTGGGGAACGGTTGGGGGTCCTACCCTACACCGATAAACTCATCTTT. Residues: CALGERLGVLPYTDKLIF.

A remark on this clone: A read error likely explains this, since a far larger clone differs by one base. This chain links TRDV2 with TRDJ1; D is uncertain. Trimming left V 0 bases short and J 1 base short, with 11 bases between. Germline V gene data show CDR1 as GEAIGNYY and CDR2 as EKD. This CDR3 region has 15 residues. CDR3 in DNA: TGTGCCTGTGACACCGTCTCCCTCCGCACCGATAAACTCATCTTT. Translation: CACDTVSLRTDKLIF.

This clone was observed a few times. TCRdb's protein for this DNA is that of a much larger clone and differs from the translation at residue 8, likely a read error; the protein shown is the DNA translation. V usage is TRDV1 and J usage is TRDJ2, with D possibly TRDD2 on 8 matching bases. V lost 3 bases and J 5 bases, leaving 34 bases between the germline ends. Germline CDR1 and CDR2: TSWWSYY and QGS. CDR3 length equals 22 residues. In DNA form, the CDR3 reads TGTGCTCTTGGGGACCCCGGCCACTTCCTACCCTGGGGGCCCAATTTTACAGCACAACTCTTCTTT. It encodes CALGDPGHFLPWGPNFTAQLFF.

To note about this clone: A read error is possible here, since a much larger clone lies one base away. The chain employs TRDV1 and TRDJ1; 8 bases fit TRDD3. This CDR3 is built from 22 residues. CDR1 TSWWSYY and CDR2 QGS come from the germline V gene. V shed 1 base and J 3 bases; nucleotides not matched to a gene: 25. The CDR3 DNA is TGTGCTCTTGGGGAACACAGAAGTCCGTACTGGGGGTCCCCATTGTACGCCGATAAACTCATCTTT. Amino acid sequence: CALGEHRSPYWGSPLYADKLIF.

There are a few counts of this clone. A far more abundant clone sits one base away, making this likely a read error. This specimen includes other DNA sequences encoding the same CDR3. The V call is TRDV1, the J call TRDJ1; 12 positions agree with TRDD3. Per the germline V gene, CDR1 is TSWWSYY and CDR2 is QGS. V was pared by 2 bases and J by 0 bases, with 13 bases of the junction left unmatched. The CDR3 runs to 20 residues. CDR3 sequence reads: CALGELVPYWGIPDTDKLIF. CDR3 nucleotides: TGTGCTCTTGGGGAATTAGTACCCTACTGGGGGATACCTGACACCGATAAACTCATCTTT.

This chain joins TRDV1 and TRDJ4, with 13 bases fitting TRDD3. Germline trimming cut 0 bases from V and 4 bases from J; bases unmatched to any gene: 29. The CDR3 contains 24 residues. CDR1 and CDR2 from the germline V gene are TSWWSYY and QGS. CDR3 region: CALGELLDLYRMYWGIRHVEPLIF. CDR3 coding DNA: TGTGCTCTTGGGGAACTACTGGACCTCTACCGGATGTACTGGGGGATACGCCATGTAGAACCCCTGATCTTT.